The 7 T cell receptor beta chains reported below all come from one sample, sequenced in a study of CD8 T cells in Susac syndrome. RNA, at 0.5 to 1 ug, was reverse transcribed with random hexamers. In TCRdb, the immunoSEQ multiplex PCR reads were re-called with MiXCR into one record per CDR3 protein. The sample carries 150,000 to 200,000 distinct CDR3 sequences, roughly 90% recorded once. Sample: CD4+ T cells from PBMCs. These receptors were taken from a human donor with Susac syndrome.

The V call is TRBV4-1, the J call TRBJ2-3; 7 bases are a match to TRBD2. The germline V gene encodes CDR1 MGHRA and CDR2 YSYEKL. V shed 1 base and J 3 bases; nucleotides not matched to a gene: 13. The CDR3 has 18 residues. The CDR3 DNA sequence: TGCGCCAGCAGCCAAGGCGGGCTGGGGGAGGGAGGAACAGATACGCAGTATTTT. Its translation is CASSQGGLGEGGTDTQYF.

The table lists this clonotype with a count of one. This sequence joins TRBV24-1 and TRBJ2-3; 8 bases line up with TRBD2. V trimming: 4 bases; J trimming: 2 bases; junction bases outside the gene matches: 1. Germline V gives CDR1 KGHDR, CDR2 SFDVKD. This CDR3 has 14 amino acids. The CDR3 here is CATSEAGVTDTQYF. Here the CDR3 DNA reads TGTGCCACCAGTGAAGCGGGGGTCACAGATACGCAGTATTTT.

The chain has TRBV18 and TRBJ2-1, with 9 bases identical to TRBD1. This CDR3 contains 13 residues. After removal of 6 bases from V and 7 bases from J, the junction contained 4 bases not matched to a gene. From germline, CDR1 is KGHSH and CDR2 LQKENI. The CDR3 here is CASSPGTGNEQFF. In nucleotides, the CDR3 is TGTGCCAGCTCCCCCGGGACAGGGAATGAGCAGTTCTTC.

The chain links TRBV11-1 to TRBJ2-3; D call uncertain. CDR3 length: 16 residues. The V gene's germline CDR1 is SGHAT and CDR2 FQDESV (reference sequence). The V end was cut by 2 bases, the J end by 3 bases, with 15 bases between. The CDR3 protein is CASSLTLFGETDTQYF. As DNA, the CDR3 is TGTGCCAGCAGCTTAACTCTGTTCGGCGAAACAGATACGCAGTATTTT.

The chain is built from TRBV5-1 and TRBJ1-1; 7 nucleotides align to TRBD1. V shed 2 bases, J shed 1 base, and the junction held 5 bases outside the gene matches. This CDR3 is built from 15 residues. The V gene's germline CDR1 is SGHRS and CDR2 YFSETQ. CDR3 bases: TGCGCCAGCAGCTTACCGACAGGGAAGAACACTGAAGCTTTCTTT. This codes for CASSLPTGKNTEAFF.

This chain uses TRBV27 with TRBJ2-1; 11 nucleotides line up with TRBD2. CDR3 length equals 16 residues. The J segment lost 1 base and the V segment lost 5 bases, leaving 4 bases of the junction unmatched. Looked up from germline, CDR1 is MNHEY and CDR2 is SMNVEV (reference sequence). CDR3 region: CASSGGTSGSYNEQFF. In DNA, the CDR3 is TGTGCCAGCAGTGGAGGGACTAGCGGTTCCTACAATGAGCAGTTCTTC.

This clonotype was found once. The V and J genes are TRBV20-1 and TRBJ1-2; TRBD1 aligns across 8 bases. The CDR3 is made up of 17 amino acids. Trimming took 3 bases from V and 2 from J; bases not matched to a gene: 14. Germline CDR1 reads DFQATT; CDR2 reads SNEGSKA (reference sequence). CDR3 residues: CSASLNRDDRGNYGYTF. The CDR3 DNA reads TGCAGTGCTAGTCTGAATCGGGACGACAGGGGAAACTATGGCTACACCTTC.